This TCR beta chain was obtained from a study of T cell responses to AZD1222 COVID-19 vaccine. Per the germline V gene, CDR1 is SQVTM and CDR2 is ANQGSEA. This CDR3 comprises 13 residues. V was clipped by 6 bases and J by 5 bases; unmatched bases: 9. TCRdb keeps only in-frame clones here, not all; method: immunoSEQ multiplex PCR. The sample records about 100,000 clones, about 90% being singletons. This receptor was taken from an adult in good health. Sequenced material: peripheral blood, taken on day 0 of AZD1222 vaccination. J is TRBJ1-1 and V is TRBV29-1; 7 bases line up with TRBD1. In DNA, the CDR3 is TGCAGCGTCTACAACAGGGGAGGGACTGAAGCTTTCTTT. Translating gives CSVYNRGGTEAFF.